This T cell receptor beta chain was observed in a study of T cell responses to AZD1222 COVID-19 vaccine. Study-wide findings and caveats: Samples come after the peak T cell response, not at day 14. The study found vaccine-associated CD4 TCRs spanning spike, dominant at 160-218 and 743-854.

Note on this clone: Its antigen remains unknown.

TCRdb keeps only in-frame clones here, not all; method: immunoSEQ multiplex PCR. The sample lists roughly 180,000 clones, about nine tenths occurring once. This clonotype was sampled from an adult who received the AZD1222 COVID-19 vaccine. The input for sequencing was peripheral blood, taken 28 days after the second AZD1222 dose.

The CDR3 DNA reads TGCGCCAGCAGCCAAGGGACTGCCTATGGCTACACCTTC. Translated, it gives CASSQGTAYGYTF. The chain links TRBV4-1 to TRBJ1-2; D not resolved. Germline V lookup: CDR1 MGHRA, CDR2 YSYEKL. V lost 1 base, J lost 4 bases, and 7 bases lay in between. The CDR3 spans 13 residues.